Listed below are T cell receptor beta chains from one sample, sequenced in a study of cytotoxic CD8 clonotypes in ibrutinib-treated CLL. Repertoires were generated with immunoSEQ multiplex PCR, while TCRdb's copy carries only in-frame clones and drops some. Among roughly 52,000 clones, 53% were seen once, and the ten largest hold over 25%. The sample consisted of PBMCs, taken after 12 months of ibrutinib treatment. These receptors all come from a human donor with chronic lymphocytic leukemia. Both conserved end residues are part of each CDR3. Each record gives: J gene, clone size, V gene, D gene, CDR3 DNA, CDR3 protein. A D gene is named only where the DNA matches it firmly. Clone size, where shown, is once, few, many, or a class for clones that have expanded.

TRBJ1-6	NA	TRBV5-7	NA	TGTGCCAGCAGCCGACAACTCTCCTATAATTCACCCCTCCACTTT	CASSRQLSYNSPLHF
TRBJ2-2	NA	TRBV5-4	NA	TGTGCCAGCAGCCAACAGACCACCGGGGAGCTGTTTTTT	CASSQQTTGELFF
TRBJ2-1	few	TRBV18	NA	TGTGCCAGCTCACCACTCGATAGGGGTAGCCAGGGGAATGAGCAGTTCTTC	CASSPLDRGSQGNEQFF
TRBJ2-3	few	TRBV5-1	NA	TGCGCCAGCAGCTTGTCGGGAGATACGCAGTATTTT	CASSLSGDTQYF
TRBJ2-1	many	TRBV28	TRBD1	TGTGCCAGCGCCGGGACAGGGGGCTGGGAGCAGTTCTTC	CASAGTGGWEQFF
TRBJ2-5	NA	TRBV10-3	NA	TGTGCCATCAGGGGGAGCTTAGGTGGGAAACAAGAGACCCAGTACTTC	CAIRGSLGGKQETQYF
TRBJ2-7	few	TRBV7-6	NA	TGTGCCAGCAGCTTAGCGCGGGACGGGAGAGCGAGTGAGCAGTACTTC	CASSLARDGRASEQYF
TRBJ2-3	NA	TRBV29-1	NA	TGCAGCGTTTCCTGGCAAGCGCAGTATTTT	CSVSWQAQYF
TRBJ1-3	NA	TRBV5-6	NA	TGTGCCAGCAGCTTGGATCAGTTCTCTGGAAACACCATATATTTT	CASSLDQFSGNTIYF
TRBJ2-7	few	TRBV5-1	TRBD2	TGCGCCAGCAGCCAAACTAGCGGGCCCTACGAGCAGTACTTC	CASSQTSGPYEQYF
TRBJ2-5	once	TRBV6-1	TRBD1	TGTGCCAGCAGTCTGACAGGGGGGACCAAAGAGACCCAGTACTTC	CASSLTGGTKETQYF
TRBJ2-3	NA	TRBV27	NA	TGTGCCAGCAGTTTAAGTCCGGCAGATACGCAGTATTTT	CASSLSPADTQYF
TRBJ2-4	NA	TRBV19	TRBD2	TGTGCCAGTAGTGGTGCGGGAGGGAACATTCAGTACTTC	CASSGAGGNIQYF
TRBJ2-7	few	TRBV4-1	NA	TGCGCCAGCAGCGGGGGCTACGAGCAGTACTTC	CASSGGYEQYF
TRBJ2-5	once	TRBV27	TRBD2	TGTGCCAGCAGGCGGACTAGCGGGTGGGAGACCCAGTACTTC	CASRRTSGWETQYF
TRBJ2-5	few	TRBV5-8	TRBD1	TGTGCCAGCAGCCCGTTGACAGGGACGGAGACCCAGTACTTC	CASSPLTGTETQYF
TRBJ2-2	NA	TRBV29-1	TRBD2	TGCAGCTCGTCGCGGGAGGGCGGGGAGCTGTTTTTT	CSSSREGGELFF
TRBJ2-7	NA	TRBV28	NA	TGTGCCAGCACCAAGCCGCCCGTACTGGAGCAGTACTTC	CASTKPPVLEQYF
TRBJ2-5	NA	TRBV5-6	TRBD2	TGTGCCAGCAGCTTGCTGCGGGAGGTCGAGACCCAGTACTTC	CASSLLREVETQYF
TRBJ1-2	NA	TRBV28	NA	TGTGCCAGCAGTCTCACCCTCGGGACATCTGCTAACTATGGCTACACCTTC	CASSLTLGTSANYGYTF
TRBJ1-5	NA	TRBV5-5	NA	TGTGCCAGCAGCTCGAACCGGGATGCTAATCAGCCCCAGCATTTT	CASSSNRDANQPQHF
TRBJ2-7	many	TRBV11-2	TRBD2	TGTGCCAGCAGCCTAGCACTAGCGGGAGAGGGGCAGTACTTC	CASSLALAGEGQYF
TRBJ2-3	NA	TRBV29-1	TRBD2	TGCAGCGTCCCGCCGGGGGGATTAAGCACAGATACGCAGTATTTT	CSVPPGGLSTDTQYF
TRBJ1-1	many	TRBV14	NA	TGTGCCAGCATCAATCAGGGGTTGCCTTTCTTT	CASINQGLPFF
TRBJ1-2	NA	TRBV5-4	TRBD1	TGTGCCAGCAGCTTCACAGGGGGCAACTATGGCTACACCTTC	CASSFTGGNYGYTF
TRBJ1-5	many	TRBV9	NA	TGTGCCAGCAGCGTAGGGGGGCCCAATCAGCCCCAGCATTTT	CASSVGGPNQPQHF
TRBJ2-1	NA	TRBV12-5	TRBD2	TGTGCTAGTGGTTCTCCAACTAGCGGCGGCAATGAGCAGTTCTTC	CASGSPTSGGNEQFF
TRBJ1-6	NA	TRBV11-2	NA	TGTGCCAGCAGCTTAGGGCGAAATAATTCACCCCTCCACTTT	CASSLGRNNSPLHF
TRBJ2-1	few	TRBV7-3	TRBD2	TGTGCCAGCAGCTCCAGCGGGAGGGATAACAATGAGCAGTTCTTC	CASSSSGRDNNEQFF
TRBJ1-5	NA	TRBV7-2	NA	TGTGCCAGCAGCAACGATCAGGGTTTCGGGCAGCCCCAGCATTTT	CASSNDQGFGQPQHF
TRBJ1-4	NA	TRBV19	NA	TGTGCCAGTAGATCCTTCGGGGGAAACGAAAAACTGTTTTTT	CASRSFGGNEKLFF
TRBJ1-4	once	TRBV5-1	NA	TGCGCCAGCAGCTCGAGGGGTCAGGGCGTTGAAAAACTGTTTTTT	CASSSRGQGVEKLFF
TRBJ2-1	NA	TRBV9	TRBD2	TGTGCCAGCAGCACGCGGGAGAAATCCTACAATGAGCAGTTCTTC	CASSTREKSYNEQFF
TRBJ2-7	NA	TRBV7-3	NA	TGTGCCAGCAGCCCCATGATACAGCACGAGCAGTACTTC	CASSPMIQHEQYF
TRBJ1-2	NA	TRBV27	NA	TGTGCCAGCAGGGGTCTAGGGGTGGGCTATGGCTACACCTTC	CASRGLGVGYGYTF
TRBJ1-4	few	TRBV6-1	NA	TGTGCCAGCAGTGCTCCTGACAAGTCACTGTTTTTT	CASSAPDKSLFF
TRBJ1-1	few	TRBV5-1	NA	TGCGCCAGCAGCTTCAGGGGTGGTGGGACTGAAGCTTTCTTT	CASSFRGGGTEAFF
TRBJ2-1	NA	TRBV19	NA	TGTGCCAGTAGTATAGATAGTGGAAAAGGCTATGAGCAGTTCTTC	CASSIDSGKGYEQFF
TRBJ1-2	NA	TRBV30	TRBD1	TGTGCCTGCTTGGGACAGCCTTATGGCTACACCTTC	CACLGQPYGYTF
TRBJ2-1	once	TRBV29-1	TRBD2	TGCAGCGCACAACTAGCGGGAGGTTTTGCCAATGAGCAGTTCTTC	CSAQLAGGFANEQFF
TRBJ1-1	few	TRBV11-3	NA	TGTGCCAGCAGCTTAGATCGGAGACAGAACACTGAAGCTTTCTTT	CASSLDRRQNTEAFF
TRBJ2-7	NA	TRBV9	NA	TGTGCCAGCAGCGTAGCCCCCGGCGGGATCTACGAGCAGTACTTC	CASSVAPGGIYEQYF
TRBJ1-2	few	TRBV28	NA	TGTGCCAGCACTAATGGTGGTGCAGCCTCCAACTATGGCTACACCTTC	CASTNGGAASNYGYTF
TRBJ2-7	NA	TRBV5-1	NA	TGCGCCAGCAGCTGGGGCAGGCAGGGCTCCTACGAGCAGTACTTC	CASSWGRQGSYEQYF
TRBJ2-3	few	TRBV2	TRBD2	TGTGCCAGCAGTCCCGGACTAGCTCCCCGCACAGATACGCAGTATTTT	CASSPGLAPRTDTQYF
TRBJ1-3	NA	TRBV9	NA	TGTGCCAGCAGCCCAAGGCTAGGTTCCGGAAACACCATATATTTT	CASSPRLGSGNTIYF
TRBJ2-3	NA	TRBV4-2	TRBD2	TGTGCCAGCAGCCAGCGCCTACCGGGACTAGCGGGAGGGCACCAGACAGATACGCAGTATTTT	CASSQRLPGLAGGHQTDTQYF
TRBJ2-2	NA	TRBV7-9	NA	TGTGCCAGCAGCTTAACACTCCCGGGGGAGCTGTTTTTT	CASSLTLPGELFF
TRBJ2-7	NA	TRBV9	NA	TGTGCCAGCAGCGTAAACGGGAATTACGAGCAGTACTTC	CASSVNGNYEQYF
TRBJ2-7	NA	TRBV14	TRBD1	TGTGCCAGCAGCAACCAGGGACAGGGAGGATCACAGTACTTC	CASSNQGQGGSQYF
TRBJ2-7	NA	TRBV4-2	TRBD1	TGTGCCAGCAGCCAAGACGTCACAGGGGCCTACGAGCAGTACTTC	CASSQDVTGAYEQYF
TRBJ1-2	NA	TRBV6-1	TRBD1	TGTGCCAGCAGAGGACAGGGGAGGGACTATGGCTACACCTTC	CASRGQGRDYGYTF
TRBJ1-6	NA	TRBV6-6	TRBD1	TGTGCCAGCAGCCCGGGACAGGGAGCTTCACCCCTCCACTTT	CASSPGQGASPLHF
TRBJ1-3	NA	TRBV5-4	TRBD1	TGTGCCAGCAGCCGGGACAGGTTCTCTGGAAACACCATATATTTT	CASSRDRFSGNTIYF
TRBJ1-2	NA	TRBV2	TRBD1	TGTGCCAGCAGTGAAGCGCGGGACAGGGCGCGCTACACCTTC	CASSEARDRARYTF
TRBJ2-1	NA	TRBV6-1	NA	TGTGCCAGCATTTCTGGGGACTCTTCGACCAATGAGCAGTTCTTC	CASISGDSSTNEQFF